What follows is one TCR beta chain and its context. This receptor's antigen is unknown. Base qualities are not provided; no much larger clone lies one nucleotide away. Participants in the prospective study were aged roughly 18 to 100 years, lived in over 20 United States geographic areas, and enrolled through a virtual design. To assign participants to cohorts, the prospective study relied on clinical history that participants themselves reported in a screening survey and a study questionnaire. ImmuneRACE Cohort 3 recovered participants were defined by two consecutive negative NP/OP PCR tests, healthcare professional clearance, or symptom resolution. Mobile phlebotomists in the prospective study collected whole blood, serum and a nasopharyngeal or oropharyngeal swab from every participant. Participants in the prospective study had the option to provide additional blood draws and questionnaires over a roughly 2-month period. Blood samples from the prospective study were shipped frozen or at room temperature prior to DNA extraction.

The entry originates in a study of blood T cell repertoires in COVID-19 (TCRdb year 2020). Turning to the overall study: Samples covering the acute and convalescent phases of COVID-19 were provided by collaborators in the United States, Italy and Spain. Where available, HLA class I and class II types were obtained from metadata supplied by the sample provider rather than from assay-based typing. Samples came from the ongoing ImmuneRACE study (first 160 participants) plus 1,254 subjects from 6 global collaborators. The repertoires were released in a freely available public database meant as a resource for research on the immune response to SARS-CoV-2. Subjects who had been exposed to COVID-19, were actively infected with it, or had recovered from it provided the deeply sampled blood TCRbeta repertoires that made up the dataset. The prospective study material was composed of cDNA or gDNA derived from T cells, B-cell-depleted T cells, or PBMCs. The sample metadata nearly always contained a de-identified subject ID, COVID-19 status, age in years and sex.

TCRbeta CDR3 regions were amplified from genomic DNA using the immunoSEQ Assay, a bias-controlled multiplex PCR. Processing in the source paper ran as follows. Within the assay, amplification of reference gene primers was used to estimate how many nucleated cells each sample contained. To quantify the absolute abundance of each unique TCRbeta CDR3 rearrangement, sequence reads were collapsed and filtered. For each sample, productive Simpson clonality was calculated as the square root of Simpson's diversity index across productive rearrangements. Held by TCRdb, this immuneACCESS table contains in-frame sequences only and omits some clones. Under half of the omission traces to an unresolved V gene where checked; the cause of the rest is unknown. D and trimming come from the DNA, and the V and J calls and clone size come from that table. This sample gives about 160,000 clones in total; over 75% of them show up just once. Less than 6% of the sample comes from the top ten.

CDR1 and CDR2 are drawn from the germline V gene (reference sequence): GTSNPN, SVGIG. V drops 6 bases and J drops 0 bases, leaving 9 bases in between. CDR3 length: 14 amino acids, cysteine to phenylalanine. Just CDR3 DNA is preserved here, 42 bases in frame from base 1. Broader findings and caveats from the paper: The amount of clinical and demographic metadata varied by source and participant and was provided uncurated.

The sequence derives from a man aged 35-49 years who had recovered from COVID-19. The sequenced sample was PBMCs or T cells enriched from blood (not recorded which). The chain is made from TRBV30 and TRBJ1-6; no confident D gene assignment can be made. The DNA is as follows: TGTGCCTGTCAATCGAGCTCCTATAATTCACCCCTCCACTTT. This gives the protein CACQSSSYNSPLHF.